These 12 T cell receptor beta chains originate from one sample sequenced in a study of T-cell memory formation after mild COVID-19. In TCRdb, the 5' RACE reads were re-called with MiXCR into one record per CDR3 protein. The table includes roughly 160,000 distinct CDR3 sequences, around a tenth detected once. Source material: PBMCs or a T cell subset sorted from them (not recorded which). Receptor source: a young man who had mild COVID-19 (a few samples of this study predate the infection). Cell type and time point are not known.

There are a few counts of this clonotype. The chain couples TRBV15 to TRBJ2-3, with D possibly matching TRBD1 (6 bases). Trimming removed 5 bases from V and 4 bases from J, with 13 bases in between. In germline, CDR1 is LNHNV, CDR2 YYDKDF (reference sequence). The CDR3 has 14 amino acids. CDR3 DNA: TGTGCCACCAGCGGCCCACAGGGACCAGATACGCAGTATTTT. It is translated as CATSGPQGPDTQYF.

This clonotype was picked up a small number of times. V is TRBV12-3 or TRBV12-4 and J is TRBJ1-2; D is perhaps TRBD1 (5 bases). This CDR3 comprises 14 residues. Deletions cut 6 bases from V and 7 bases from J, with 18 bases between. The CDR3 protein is CASRELRGKVGYTF. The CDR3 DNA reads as TGTGCCAGCAGGGAGCTGCGGGGGAAAGTTGGCTACACCTTC.

CDR3 region: CASSRTESSYEQYV. In nucleotides, the CDR3 is TGTGCCAGCAGCAGGACCGAGAGCTCCTACGAGCAGTACGTC. This rearrangement joins TRBV7-8 to TRBJ2-7; D is ambiguous. Trimming cost V 5 bases and J 0 bases, with 11 bases left between them. The V gene's germline CDR1 is SGHVS and CDR2 FQNEAQ. The CDR3 spans 14 residues.

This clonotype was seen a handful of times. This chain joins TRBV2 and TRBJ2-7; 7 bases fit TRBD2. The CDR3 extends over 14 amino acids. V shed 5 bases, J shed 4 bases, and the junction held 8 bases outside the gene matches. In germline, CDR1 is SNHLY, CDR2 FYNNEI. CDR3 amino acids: CASSTSSGLYEQYV. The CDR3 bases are TGTGCCAGCAGTACCTCTAGCGGATTATACGAGCAGTACGTC.

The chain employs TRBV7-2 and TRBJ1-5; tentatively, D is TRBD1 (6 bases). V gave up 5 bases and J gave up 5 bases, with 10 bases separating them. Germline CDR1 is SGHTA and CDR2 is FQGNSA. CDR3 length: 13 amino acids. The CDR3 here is CASSEGQHQPQHF. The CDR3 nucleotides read TGTGCCAGCAGCGAAGGACAGCATCAGCCCCAGCATTTT. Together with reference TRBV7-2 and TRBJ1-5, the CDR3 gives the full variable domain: GAGVSQSPSNKVTEKGKDVELRCDPISGHTALYWYRQSLGQGLEFLIYFQGNSAPDKSGLPSDRFSAERTGGSVSTLTIQRTQQEDSAVYLCASSEGQHQPQHFGDGTRLSIL.

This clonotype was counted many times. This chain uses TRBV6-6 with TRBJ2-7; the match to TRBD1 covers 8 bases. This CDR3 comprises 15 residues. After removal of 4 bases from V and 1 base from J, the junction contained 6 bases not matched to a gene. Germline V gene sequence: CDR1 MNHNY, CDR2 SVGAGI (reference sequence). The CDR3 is CASSSRDRISYEQYF. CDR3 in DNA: TGTGCCAGCAGTTCTCGGGACAGGATTTCCTACGAGCAGTACTTC.

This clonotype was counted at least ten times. The CDR3 is CAALGPGELFF. The CDR3 DNA reads TGTGCCGCCCTCGGTCCCGGGGAGCTGTTTTTT. The rearrangement links TRBV3-1 to TRBJ2-2; D call uncertain. V was clipped by 11 bases and J by 6 bases, with 10 bases between them. CDR1 and CDR2 from the germline V gene are LGHDT and YNNKEL (reference sequence). The CDR3 loop spans 11 amino acids.

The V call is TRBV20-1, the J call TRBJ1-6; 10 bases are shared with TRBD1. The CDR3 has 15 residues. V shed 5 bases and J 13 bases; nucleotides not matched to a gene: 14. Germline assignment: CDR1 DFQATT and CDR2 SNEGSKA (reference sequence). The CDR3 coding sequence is TGCAGTGCTGGGGGGACAGGGGTCCAGCCTATGCCCCTCCACTTT. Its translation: CSAGGTGVQPMPLHF.

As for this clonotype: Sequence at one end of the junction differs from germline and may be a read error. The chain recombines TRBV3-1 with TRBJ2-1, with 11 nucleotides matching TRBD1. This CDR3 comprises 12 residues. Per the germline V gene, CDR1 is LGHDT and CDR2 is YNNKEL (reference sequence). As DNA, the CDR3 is TGTGCCAGCAGCCAAGATGTGGGACAGGGGGTCTTC. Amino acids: CASSQDVGQGVF.

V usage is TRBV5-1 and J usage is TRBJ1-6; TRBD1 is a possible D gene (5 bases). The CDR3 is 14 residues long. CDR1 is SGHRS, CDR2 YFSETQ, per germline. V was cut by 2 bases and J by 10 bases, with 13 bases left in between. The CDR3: CASSFGDRGSPLHF. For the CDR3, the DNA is TGCGCCAGCAGCTTCGGGGACCGAGGGTCACCCCTCCACTTT.

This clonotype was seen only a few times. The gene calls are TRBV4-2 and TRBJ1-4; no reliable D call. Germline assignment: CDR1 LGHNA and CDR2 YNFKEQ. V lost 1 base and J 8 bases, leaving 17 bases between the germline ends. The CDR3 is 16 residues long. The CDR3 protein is CASSQAKEGAGEKLFF. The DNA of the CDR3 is TGTGCCAGCAGCCAAGCTAAGGAGGGTGCGGGAGAAAAACTGTTTTTT.

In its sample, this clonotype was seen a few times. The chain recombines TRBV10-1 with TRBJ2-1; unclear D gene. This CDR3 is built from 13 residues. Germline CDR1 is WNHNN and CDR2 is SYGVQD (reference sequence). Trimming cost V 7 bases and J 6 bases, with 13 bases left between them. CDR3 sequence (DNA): TGCGCCAGCACTCTCGACATCCTCAATGAGCAGTTCTTC. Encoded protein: CASTLDILNEQFF.